This T cell receptor beta chain was obtained from a study of CD8+ T cells in alopecia areata. The wider study: Those treated were given oral tofacitinib at 5 to 10 mg twice daily.

On this clone itself: Antigen unknown.

The study, taken as a whole, reports: It was lesional scalp, especially alopecia totalis/universalis, that showed higher clonality than normal scalp. Sequencing of scalp samples also captures resident alphabeta T cells of normal skin.

Deletions cut 1 base from V and 7 bases from J, with 9 bases between. The CDR3 sequence is 12 residues long. Germline assignment: CDR1 SGHNT and CDR2 YYREEE (reference sequence). Treatment given: oral pan-JAK inhibitor, 5-10 mg twice daily. From alopecia areata patients, lesional scalp punch biopsies and peripheral blood were collected. RNA was extracted and reverse transcribed into cDNA as the sequencing template. Clones were sequenced by immunoSEQ multiplex PCR, and TCRdb holds only the in-frame ones, with some missing. The table includes around 300,000 clones, around 64% detected once. The sample was CD4+ T cells sorted from blood, taken at approximately week 51, from a patient treated with tofacitinib. The sequence was obtained from a human donor with alopecia areata. The chain links TRBV5-4 to TRBJ2-7; unclear D gene. The CDR3 loop reads CASSLSGSEQYF. DNA for the CDR3: TGTGCCAGCAGCTTGTCGGGCAGTGAGCAGTACTTC.